The 20 T cell receptor beta chains below all came from one sample that was sequenced in a study of T cells in Graves' hyperthyroidism and ophthalmopathy. TCR beta CDR3 sequences were amplified from RNA transcripts. HTBI primers were employed in a first-round RT-PCR of the TCR CDR3. TCRdb reprocessed the multiplex PCR reads with MiXCR, giving one entry per CDR3 protein. The repertoire holds over 200,000 distinct CDR3 sequences, with 13% to 15% as singletons. Specimen: blood. The receptors originated from a woman in her 40s with Graves' hyperthyroidism that later progressed to Graves' ophthalmopathy.

This clonotype was counted only a few times. J is TRBJ2-2 and V is TRBV6-1, with D uncertain. Per the germline V gene, CDR1 is MNHNS and CDR2 is SASEGT. Trimming cost V 5 bases and J 6 bases, with 13 bases left between them. The CDR3 is 14 amino acids. The CDR3 DNA reads TGTGCCAGCAGTCTCCCGGTCAGCTCCGGGGAGCTGTTTTTT. Translated: CASSLPVSSGELFF.

This clonotype was detected ten times or more. The rearrangement joins TRBV3-1 to TRBJ2-1; a possible D gene is TRBD2 (6 bases). Trimming shortened V by 4 bases and J by 8 bases, and 15 bases separated the two germline ends. Germline CDR1 reads LGHDT; CDR2 reads YNNKEL (reference sequence). This CDR3 has 14 amino acids. The CDR3 reads CASSPLGAGDEQFF. In nucleotides, the CDR3 is TGTGCCAGCAGCCCCCTTGGAGCGGGCGATGAGCAGTTCTTC.

This clonotype was counted ten times or more. The chain combines TRBV4-1 with TRBJ1-5; D is unclear. Trimming took off 3 bases at V and 6 bases at J, with 15 bases between the two ends. Germline V gene data show CDR1 as MGHRA and CDR2 as YSYEKL. The CDR3 extends over 15 amino acids. CDR3 in amino acids: CASSHIGRSGQPQHF. CDR3 nucleotide sequence: TGCGCCAGCAGCCATATAGGTCGATCCGGTCAGCCCCAGCATTTT.

V usage is TRBV12-3 or TRBV12-4 and J usage is TRBJ1-3; the D is unclear. The CDR3 extends over 10 amino acids. V was cut by 3 bases and J by 8 bases, with 2 bases left in between. CDR3 in DNA: TGTGCCAGCAGTTTCGACACCATATATTTT. Translation gives CASSFDTIYF.

This clonotype was seen at least ten times. This chain links TRBV7-3 with TRBJ2-2; unclear D gene. V was clipped by 2 bases and J by 6 bases, with 4 bases between them. The CDR3 extends over 12 amino acids. Germline loops: CDR1 SGHTA, CDR2 FQGTGA. The CDR3 loop is CASSLFSGELFF. The CDR3 coding sequence is TGTGCCAGCAGCTTATTCTCCGGGGAGCTGTTTTTT.

This clonotype was detected ten times or more. The chain uses TRBV12-3 or TRBV12-4 and TRBJ2-7; D tentatively reads TRBD1 or TRBD2 (5 bases each). V lost 6 bases and J 7 bases, leaving 16 bases between the germline ends. The CDR3 has 13 amino acids. CDR3 in amino acids: CASSWGPWGEQYF. The CDR3 DNA reads TGTGCCAGCAGCTGGGGACCTTGGGGAGAGCAGTACTTC.

The chain recombines TRBV7-2 with TRBJ2-5; D ambiguous. Germline CDR1 SGHTA, CDR2 FQGNSA. The CDR3 extends over 13 amino acids. Deletions cut 5 bases from V and 3 bases from J, with 10 bases between. The CDR3 protein is CASSQASKETQYF. DNA for the CDR3: TGTGCCAGCAGCCAGGCGTCTAAAGAGACCCAGTACTTC.

At least ten counts were recorded for this clonotype. The chain couples TRBV27 to TRBJ2-5, with D perhaps matching TRBD2 (6 bases). Trimming cost V 3 bases and J 5 bases, with 16 bases left between them. This CDR3 has 15 amino acids. Germline-derived CDR1 and CDR2 are MNHEY and SMNVEV (reference sequence). CDR3 DNA: TGTGCCAGCAGTTTTCAGGCGGGGACCTACGAGACCCAGTACTTC. Amino acids: CASSFQAGTYETQYF.

This clonotype was detected ten times or more. J is TRBJ2-3 and V is TRBV11-2, with TRBD1 as a possible D gene (5 bases). Trimming took 1 base from V and 4 from J, leaving 9 bases between them. Per the germline V gene, CDR1 is SGHAT and CDR2 is FQNNGV. The CDR3 runs to 14 residues. The CDR3 is CASSLARQSDTQYF. CDR3 DNA: TGTGCCAGCAGCTTAGCGAGACAGTCAGATACGCAGTATTTT.

This clonotype came up many times. This chain links TRBV6-1 with TRBJ2-1, with D possibly matching TRBD2 (6 bases). Trimming took 7 bases from V and 2 from J, leaving 12 bases between them. The CDR3 runs 14 residues. CDR1 and CDR2 (germline): MNHNS, SASEGT. The DNA of the CDR3 is TGTGCCAGCACTCCGGGACTGACCTACAATGAGCAGTTCTTC. Its translation: CASTPGLTYNEQFF.

At least ten counts were recorded for this clonotype. The chain combines TRBV27 with TRBJ1-1; 8 nucleotides agree with TRBD1. This CDR3 has 14 amino acids. Germline trimming cut 5 bases from V and 5 bases from J; bases unmatched to any gene: 7. Germline loops: CDR1 MNHEY, CDR2 SMNVEV (reference sequence). DNA for the CDR3: TGTGCCAGCAGTCCGTGGACAGGGCAAACTGAAGCTTTCTTT. Translating gives CASSPWTGQTEAFF.

The table lists this clonotype with many counts. V is TRBV4-1 and J is TRBJ2-1, with 9 bases fitting TRBD2. CDR1 and CDR2 from the germline V gene are MGHRA and YSYEKL. The CDR3 covers 15 residues. V lost 4 bases to trimming and J lost 8 bases; unmatched junction nucleotides: 9. CDR3 in amino acids: CASSLIAGVSHEQFF. CDR3 coding DNA: TGCGCCAGCAGCCTCATAGCGGGGGTCTCGCATGAGCAGTTCTTC.

This clonotype was observed many times. The CDR3 nucleotides are TGTGCCATCAACCCCATAGCGGGAGGGGTGAAGTCGGGAGCCAAAAACATTCAGTACTTC. Its translation: CAINPIAGGVKSGAKNIQYF. The V call is TRBV2, the J call TRBJ2-4; 11 bases agree with TRBD2. This CDR3 region has 20 residues. V lost 10 bases, J lost 0 bases, and 20 bases stayed unmatched. Germline CDR1 SNHLY, CDR2 FYNNEI. The complete variable domain, with remaining parts taken from reference TRBV2 and TRBJ2-4, reads EPEVTQTPSHQVTQMGQEVILRCVPISNHLYFYWYRQILGQKVEFLVSFYNNEISEKSEIFDDQFSVERPDGSNFTLKIRSTKLEDSAMYFCAINPIAGGVKSGAKNIQYFGAGTRLSVL.

This clonotype was detected many times. This rearrangement joins TRBV28 to TRBJ1-6, with D hard to call. CDR1 and CDR2 (germline): MDHEN, SYDVKM. This CDR3 comprises 17 residues. Trimming took off 3 bases at V and 0 bases at J, with 12 bases between the two ends. CDR3 DNA: TGTGCCAGCAGTTTTCGGGCAGTGAGCTCCTATAATTCACCCCTCCACTTT. This translates into CASSFRAVSSYNSPLHF.

This clonotype was counted many times. The chain has TRBV18 and TRBJ2-7; 7 bases fit TRBD1. The CDR3 covers 17 residues. J was trimmed by 0 bases and V by 3 bases; bases with no gene match: 11. Germline V gene data show CDR1 as KGHSH and CDR2 as LQKENI. CDR3 region: CASSPSVLDRSSYEQYF. Here the CDR3 DNA reads TGTGCCAGCTCACCTTCGGTATTGGACAGGAGCTCCTACGAGCAGTACTTC. The variable domain in full, with the rest retrieved from reference TRBV18 and TRBJ2-7, is NAGVMQNPRHLVRRRGQEARLRCSPMKGHSHVYWYRQLPEEGLKFMVYLQKENIIDESGMPKERFSAEFPKEGPSILRIQQVVRGDSAAYFCASSPSVLDRSSYEQYFGPGTRLTVT.

This clonotype was seen repeatedly, ten times or more. V gene TRBV20-1 combines with J gene TRBJ1-1; D is possibly TRBD1 (5 bases). The germline gives CDR1 DFQATT, CDR2 SNEGSKA (reference sequence). V lost 4 bases, J lost 3 bases, and 12 bases lay in between. The CDR3 spans 13 residues. The CDR3 DNA sequence: TGCAGTGCTATGGGGCGGGTGGACACTGAAGCTTTCTTT. This encodes CSAMGRVDTEAFF.

This clonotype was picked up many times. V gene TRBV2 combines with J gene TRBJ1-6, with 7 bases fitting TRBD1. Germline CDR1 and CDR2: SNHLY and FYNNEI. Unmatched junction bases numbered 14, after V lost 6 bases and J lost 0 bases. This CDR3 contains 19 residues. The CDR3 nucleotides read TGTGCCAGCAGCAAAATGGCGACAGGGTTGAGCTCCTATAATTCACCCCTCCACTTT. This codes for CASSKMATGLSSYNSPLHF.

The rearrangement joins TRBV29-1 to TRBJ2-7; tentatively, D is TRBD1 or TRBD2 (6 bases each). Trimming took 5 bases from V and 7 from J, leaving 12 bases between them. The CDR3 spans 11 residues. Germline assignment: CDR1 SQVTM and CDR2 ANQGSEA. Written as DNA, the CDR3 is TGCAGCGTTAACGGGGGCGGGGAGCAGTACTTC. Translation: CSVNGGGEQYF.

This clonotype was found a few times. One junction end does not reproduce the germline sequence, and a read error may be involved. The gene calls are TRBV18 and TRBJ2-1; weak D call: TRBD2 (5 bases). The CDR3 loop spans 16 amino acids. The germline CDR1 and CDR2 sequences are KGHSH and LQKENI. The DNA for the CDR3 is TGTGCCAGCTCACCACGTCCGGGAAACTCCCACAATGAGCAGTTCTTC. Its protein product is CASSPRPGNSHNEQFF.

This clonotype was observed many times. The genes are TRBV19 and TRBJ2-5; a possible D gene is TRBD2 (6 bases). The CDR3 has 14 amino acids. V dropped 5 bases and J dropped 6 bases, with 16 bases sitting between them. Germline V gene data show CDR1 as LNHDA and CDR2 as SQIVND (reference sequence). CDR3 DNA sequence: TGTGCCAGTAGTCGATTGGAGGAGGGGAAGACCCAGTACTTC. This translates into CASSRLEEGKTQYF.